The 28 T cell receptor beta chains in this list originate from one sample, sequenced in a study of blood T cell repertoires in COVID-19. Sequencing used immunoSEQ multiplex PCR; TCRdb keeps in-frame clones, though not all of them. The sample holds 100,000 to 150,000 clones, approximately 80% seen once. Sequenced input: peripheral blood. These receptors were obtained from a woman aged 45-65 years with acute or convalescent COVID-19.

The DNA for the CDR3 is TGTGCCAGCAGCTTCACAGCCATGAACACTGAAGCTTTCTTT. It yields the protein CASSFTAMNTEAFF. The V and J genes are TRBV5-4 and TRBJ1-1; D unclear. The CDR3 loop spans 14 amino acids. Germline V gene sequence: CDR1 SGHNT, CDR2 YYREEE (reference sequence). V was trimmed by 2 bases and J by 0 bases, leaving 8 bases between them. The whole variable domain, filled in from reference TRBV5-4 and TRBJ1-1, reads ETGVTQSPTHLIKTRGQQVTLRCSSQSGHNTVSWYQQALGQGPQFIFQYYREEENGRGNFPPRFSGLQFPNYSSELNVNALELDDSALYLCASSFTAMNTEAFFGQGTRLTVV.

The chain couples TRBV18 to TRBJ1-1; 9 bases line up with TRBD1. Germline CDR1 reads KGHSH; CDR2 reads LQKENI. The CDR3 spans 14 residues. After removal of 5 bases from V and 2 bases from J, the junction contained 3 bases not matched to a gene. This chain's CDR3 is CASSTGQGNTEAFF. CDR3 nucleotides: TGTGCCAGCTCAACGGGACAGGGAAACACTGAAGCTTTCTTT.

For the CDR3, the DNA is TGTGCCACCAGCAGAGCGGGGGGATCGTACACTGAAGCTTTCTTT. Translating it yields CATSRAGGSYTEAFF. V and J are TRBV15 and TRBJ1-1; D may be TRBD1 (5 bases). The V gene's germline CDR1 is LNHNV and CDR2 YYDKDF (reference sequence). Trimming pared 1 base from V and 3 bases from J, leaving 12 bases between. The CDR3 consists of 15 residues.

This rearrangement joins TRBV7-6 to TRBJ2-1; 7 bases map to TRBD2. Germline V gene sequence: CDR1 SGHVS, CDR2 FNYEAQ. The length of the CDR3 is 15 residues. V shed 1 base and J 5 bases; nucleotides not matched to a gene: 5. The chain's CDR3 is CASSLELALDNEQFF. The DNA for the CDR3 is TGTGCCAGCAGCTTAGAACTAGCGTTGGACAATGAGCAGTTCTTC.

In its sample, this clone was seen a few times. The chain links TRBV12-5 to TRBJ1-6; D remains unclear. Germline CDR1 is LGHNT and CDR2 is FRNRAP. CDR3 length: 16 residues. The V end was cut by 0 bases, the J end by 7 bases, with 13 bases between. Here the CDR3 DNA reads TGTGCTAGTGGTTTGGTACTTGGATCGCGGAATTCACCCCTCCACTTT. Protein: CASGLVLGSRNSPLHF.

The rearrangement uses TRBV4-1 and TRBJ2-3, with TRBD2 matching over 12 bases. The ends lost 1 base at V and 1 base at J; junction bases unmatched: 6. Per the germline V gene, CDR1 is MGHRA and CDR2 is YSYEKL. The CDR3 extends over 18 amino acids. The CDR3 spells CASSQGTSGTGGTDTQYF. The CDR3 coding sequence is TGCGCCAGCAGCCAAGGGACTAGCGGGACGGGGGGCACAGATACGCAGTATTTT.

The J gene is TRBJ1-5, the V gene TRBV30, with a possible D match to TRBD1 (5 bases). CDR1 is GTSNPN and CDR2 is SVGIG in the germline V gene (reference sequence). Trimming took 5 bases from V and 1 from J, leaving 9 bases between them. The length of the CDR3 is 13 residues. The CDR3 DNA reads as TGTGCCTGGGGGGGGAGCAGCAATCAGCCCCAGCATTTT. Translating gives CAWGGSSNQPQHF.

This clone was counted once. The V call is TRBV6-5, the J call TRBJ1-4, with D perhaps matching TRBD1 (6 bases). Trimming removed 7 bases from V and 5 bases from J, with 11 bases in between. Germline assignment: CDR1 MNHEY and CDR2 SVGAGI. CDR3 length: 13 amino acids. As DNA, the CDR3 is TGTGCCAGCACGAGGGGGTTGAATGAAAAACTGTTTTTT. This encodes CASTRGLNEKLFF.

The chain combines TRBV10-3 with TRBJ2-7; possibly TRBD1 for D (6 bases). Per the germline V gene, CDR1 is ENHRY and CDR2 is SYGVKD. The length of the CDR3 is 13 residues. The V gene lost 3 bases and the J gene lost 5 bases, with 11 bases spanning the gap. The CDR3 nucleotides read TGTGCCATCAGTGAAACCAGGGGCCACGAGCAGTACTTC. It yields the protein CAISETRGHEQYF.

This clone came up once. Distinct nucleotide sequences in the sample also encode this CDR3. This rearrangement joins TRBV7-9 to TRBJ1-5; D gene uncertain. V was cut by 5 bases and J by 4 bases, with 9 bases left in between. The CDR3 consists of 13 residues. CDR1 and CDR2 (germline): SEHNR, FQNEAQ (reference sequence). The CDR3 is CASSRTANQPQHF. The DNA of the CDR3 is TGTGCCAGCAGCCGAACAGCAAATCAGCCCCAGCATTTT.

V and J are TRBV28 and TRBJ1-5; D gene unclear. V lost 5 bases and J lost 4, with 6 bases in between. The V gene's germline CDR1 is MDHEN and CDR2 SYDVKM. The CDR3 extends over 12 amino acids. Written as DNA, the CDR3 is TGTGCCAGCAGTCCTCCGAATCAGCCCCAGCATTTT. It codes for CASSPPNQPQHF.

Concerning this clone: The germline gene is not matched at one end of the junction; a read error may be the cause. This chain joins TRBV7-7 and TRBJ2-3; 10 positions match TRBD2. The CDR3 is 18 residues long. The germline V gene encodes CDR1 SSHAT and CDR2 FNYEAQ (reference sequence). In DNA form, the CDR3 reads TGTGCTAGCAGCTTAAGGAGCGGGGGGGCCACTAGCACAGATACGCAGTATTTT. This encodes CASSLRSGGATSTDTQYF.

This chain links TRBV21-1 with TRBJ2-5; the table's D call, TRBD2, was not checked against the DNA. TRBV21-1 is assigned pseudogene status. The CDR3 totals 17 residues. The chain's CDR3 is CASSEGRGRAHQETQYF. The DNA for the CDR3 is TGTGCCAGCAGCGAGGGCCGGGGTCGAGCGCATCAAGAGACCCAGTACTTC.

There are a few counts of this clone. The chain carries TRBV19 and TRBJ2-7; 7 bases fit TRBD1. The CDR3 extends over 11 amino acids. V was pared by 8 bases and J by 4 bases, with 2 bases of the junction left unmatched. Germline assignment: CDR1 LNHDA and CDR2 SQIVND (reference sequence). CDR3 amino acids: CASSGQYEQYF. CDR3 DNA: TGTGCCAGTTCGGGACAGTACGAGCAGTACTTC. Based on the CDR3 plus reference TRBV19 and TRBJ2-7, the full variable domain is DGGITQSPKYLFRKEGQNVTLSCEQNLNHDAMYWYRQDPGQGLRLIYYSQIVNDFQKGDIAEGYSVSREKKESFPLTVTSAQKNPTAFYLCASSGQYEQYFGPGTRLTVT.

This clone was seen just once. V and J are TRBV15 and TRBJ2-6; D is possibly TRBD1 (6 bases). Germline CDR1 reads LNHNV; CDR2 reads YYDKDF (reference sequence). The CDR3 has 15 amino acids. Trimming pared 3 bases from V and 4 bases from J, leaving 10 bases between. The CDR3 region is CATSRSGEGANVLTF. In nucleotides, the CDR3 is TGTGCCACCAGCAGGTCAGGGGAGGGGGCCAACGTCCTGACTTTC.

This clone was observed a single time. The chain is built from TRBV5-5 and TRBJ1-1, with D unresolved. V was cut by 3 bases and J by 4 bases, with 16 bases left in between. Germline V CDR1 and CDR2: SGHKS, YYEKEE (reference sequence). There are 15 residues in the CDR3. In nucleotides, the CDR3 is TGTGCCAGCAGCTCTCCCGGTGGAGGGTTCACTGAAGCTTTCTTT. Protein product: CASSSPGGGFTEAFF.

The chain employs TRBV27 and TRBJ2-7; a weak D match, TRBD2 (6 bases). The CDR3 extends over 17 amino acids. CDR1 is MNHEY and CDR2 is SMNVEV in the germline V gene (reference sequence). V was cut by 8 bases and J by 0 bases, with 23 bases left in between. CDR3 region: CASYLSGSGRSSYEQYF. CDR3 in DNA: TGTGCCAGCTACCTCTCGGGGAGCGGGCGAAGCTCCTACGAGCAGTACTTC.

The genes are TRBV30 and TRBJ1-2; weak D call: TRBD1 (5 bases). Germline V gives CDR1 GTSNPN, CDR2 SVGIG (reference sequence). This CDR3 has 16 amino acids. V shed 2 bases and J shed 4 bases, with 20 bases lying between them. DNA for the CDR3: TGTGCCTGGAGTCACGGGGCGGGGGGTATCGGCTATGGCTACACCTTC. It translates to CAWSHGAGGIGYGYTF.

The rearrangement uses TRBV5-1 and TRBJ2-5, with D uncertain. This CDR3 is built from 17 residues. CDR1 is SGHRS and CDR2 is YFSETQ in the germline V gene. V gave up 5 bases and J gave up 1 base, with 21 bases separating them. The CDR3 loop reads CASRGEIGSNVQETQYF. CDR3 coding DNA: TGCGCCAGCAGAGGAGAGATAGGCTCTAACGTCCAAGAGACCCAGTACTTC.

V usage is TRBV5-5 and J usage is TRBJ1-2; 7 nucleotides align to TRBD1. J was trimmed by 0 bases and V by 3 bases; bases with no gene match: 5. The CDR3 is 15 amino acids. CDR1 SGHKS and CDR2 YYEKEE come from the germline V gene (reference sequence). The CDR3 is CASSYDDRANYGYTF. The DNA of the CDR3 is TGTGCCAGCAGCTACGATGACAGGGCTAACTATGGCTACACCTTC.

This chain connects TRBV2 to TRBJ2-3, with TRBD2 matching 8 bases. Unmatched junction bases numbered 7, after V lost 0 bases and J lost 5 bases. The CDR3 loop spans 16 amino acids. Germline V gene lookup returns CDR1 SNHLY and CDR2 FYNNEI. The CDR3 DNA follows: TGTGCCAGCAGTGAAGCTCAAGGACTAGCCGGAGATACGCAGTATTTT. Translating gives CASSEAQGLAGDTQYF.

This rearrangement joins TRBV5-1 to TRBJ2-1; possibly TRBD2 for D (5 bases). The germline V and J ends were trimmed by 0 bases and 0 bases, with 13 bases remaining between them. This CDR3 is 17 amino acids long. Per the germline V gene, CDR1 is SGHRS and CDR2 is YFSETQ. DNA of the CDR3: TGCGCCAGCAGCTTGGTTCCGGGATCTGGCTCCTACAATGAGCAGTTCTTC. Translating gives CASSLVPGSGSYNEQFF.

This chain connects TRBV6-5 to TRBJ2-1; 8 nucleotides align to TRBD2. Trimming took 8 bases from V and 6 from J; bases not matched to a gene: 12. This CDR3 region has 15 residues. Germline V gene data show CDR1 as MNHEY and CDR2 as SVGAGI. As DNA, the CDR3 is TGTGCCAGCCGAATTAAAGCGGGAGCTGGCAATGAGCAGTTCTTC. Its protein is CASRIKAGAGNEQFF.

This clone was seen once. The chain combines TRBV29-1 with TRBJ1-1; D not resolved. Germline V CDR1 and CDR2: SQVTM, ANQGSEA. Trimming stripped 4 bases from V and 3 bases from J, with 12 bases between. The CDR3 consists of 13 residues. The CDR3 DNA follows: TGCAGCGTTGTGGGCGGGAGGGACACTGAAGCTTTCTTT. Its translation is CSVVGGRDTEAFF.

The genes are TRBV6-5 and TRBJ1-2; 9 bases align to TRBD1. Losses at the gene ends were 8 bases for V and 4 bases for J; bases not matched to a gene: 8. The CDR3 runs 14 residues. Germline loops: CDR1 MNHEY, CDR2 SVGAGI. The CDR3 coding sequence is TGTGCCAGCTCCGGGACAGGGAAGGGCTATGGCTACACCTTC. Its translation: CASSGTGKGYGYTF.

This sequence joins TRBV5-1 and TRBJ1-5; maybe TRBD1 (6 bases). Per the germline V gene, CDR1 is SGHRS and CDR2 is YFSETQ. This CDR3 is built from 14 residues. The V and J ends lost 1 base and 3 bases respectively, with 8 bases between them. The CDR3 DNA reads TGCGCCAGCAGCTTGAAGGGGGACAATCAGCCCCAGCATTTT. As protein: CASSLKGDNQPQHF.

The rearrangement joins TRBV27 to TRBJ2-2, with TRBD2 as a possible D gene (6 bases). Trimming took 3 bases from V and 6 from J, leaving 8 bases between them. The CDR3 sequence is 13 residues long. Germline V gene lookup returns CDR1 MNHEY and CDR2 SMNVEV (reference sequence). The CDR3 loop is CASSFGLSGELFF. The CDR3 DNA sequence: TGTGCCAGCAGTTTCGGACTATCCGGGGAGCTGTTTTTT.

In nucleotides, the CDR3 is TGTGCCACCAGTACGAAGGTCAGTTCAGGGGACTACGAGCAGTACTTC. It is translated as CATSTKVSSGDYEQYF. The chain employs TRBV15 and TRBJ2-7, with D possibly being TRBD1 (6 bases). Per the germline V gene, CDR1 is LNHNV and CDR2 is YYDKDF (reference sequence). The CDR3 sequence is 16 residues long. Trimming shortened V by 6 bases and J by 3 bases, and 21 bases separated the two germline ends. The full variable domain, rest sourced from reference TRBV15 and TRBJ2-7, is DAMVIQNPRYQVTQFGKPVTLSCSQTLNHNVMYWYQQKSSQAPKLLFHYYDKDFNNEADTPDNFQSRRPNTSFCFLDIRSPGLGDTAMYLCATSTKVSSGDYEQYFGPGTRLTVT.